This T cell receptor (beta chain) stems from a study of neoadjuvant anti-PD-1 for oral cavity cancer. Study details: Patients without progression received a fourth nivolumab dose around day 43, then surgical resection on days 50-56.

Most tumor samples had approximately 4.6 ug input DNA in two replicates. The table came from immunoSEQ multiplex PCR; TCRdb's copy has only in-frame clones and leaves some out. The sample has about 12,000 clones, about 67% seen once. Regarding this clone: Its matching antigen is unknown.

Study conclusions and caveats: Expansion of preexisting intratumoral clones was suggested to aid response. Only a few patients per response group were TCR-analyzed; validation needed.

The length of the CDR3 is 15 residues. The V gene's germline CDR1 is SGHVS and CDR2 FQNEAQ. The V and J ends lost 0 bases and 9 bases respectively, with 12 bases between them. This clonotype was obtained from a person aged 40 to 85 with oral cavity squamous cell carcinoma. The donor label of this sample is uncertain. Material: tumor tissue, obtained before nivolumab (anti-PD-1) treatment. The gene calls are TRBV7-8 and TRBJ1-6; possibly TRBD1 for D (5 bases). The CDR3 loop is CASSLASGDGSPLHF. The CDR3 region has the DNA TGTGCCAGCAGCTTAGCGTCGGGGGATGGTTCACCCCTCCACTTT.